The sequence of this T cell receptor (beta chain) was determined in a study of CD8 T cells in Susac syndrome. Random-hexamer reverse transcription was applied to roughly 0.5 to 1 ug RNA. TCRdb reanalysed the immunoSEQ multiplex PCR reads using MiXCR and keeps one entry per CDR3 protein. The repertoire consists of some 260,000 distinct CDR3 sequences, with roughly 81% occurring once and the leading ten covering over 0.1%. The V and J ends lost 0 bases and 2 bases, in that order; junction bases with no gene match: 3. CDR1 is SGHRS and CDR2 is YFSETQ in the germline V gene. The CDR3 length is 15 residues.

This clonotype was obtained from a human donor with multiple sclerosis. Sequenced input: CD8+ T cells from PBMCs. The chain employs TRBV5-1 and TRBJ2-3; 7 bases line up with TRBD2. CDR3 nucleotides: TGCGCCAGCAGCTTGGAGGCGGGAGACACAGATACGCAGTATTTT. Translation gives CASSLEAGDTDTQYF.